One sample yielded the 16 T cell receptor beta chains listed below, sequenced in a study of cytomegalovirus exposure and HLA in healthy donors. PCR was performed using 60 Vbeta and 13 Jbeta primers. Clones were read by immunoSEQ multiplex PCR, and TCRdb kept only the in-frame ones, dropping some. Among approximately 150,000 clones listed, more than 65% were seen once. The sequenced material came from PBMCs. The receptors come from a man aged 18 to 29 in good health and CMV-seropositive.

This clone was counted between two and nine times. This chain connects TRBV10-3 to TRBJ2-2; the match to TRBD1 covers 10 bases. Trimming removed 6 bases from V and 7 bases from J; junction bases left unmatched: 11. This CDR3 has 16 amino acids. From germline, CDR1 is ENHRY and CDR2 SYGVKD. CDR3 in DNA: TGTGCCATCAGGACCCGGGACAGGGGTTTGGACGGGGAGCTGTTTTTT. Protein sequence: CAIRTRDRGLDGELFF.

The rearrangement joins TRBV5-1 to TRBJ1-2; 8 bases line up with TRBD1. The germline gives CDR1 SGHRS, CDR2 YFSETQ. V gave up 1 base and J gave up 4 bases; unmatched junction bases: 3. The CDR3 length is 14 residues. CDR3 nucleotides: TGCGCCAGCAGCTTGCCGACAGGGGTCTATGGCTACACCTTC. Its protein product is CASSLPTGVYGYTF.

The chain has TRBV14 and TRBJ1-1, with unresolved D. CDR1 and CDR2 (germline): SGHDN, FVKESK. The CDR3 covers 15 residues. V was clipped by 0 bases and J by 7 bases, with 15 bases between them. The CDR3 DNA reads TGTGCCAGCAGCCAAGATTCTTTGGGCCAGGATGAAGCTTTCTTT. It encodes CASSQDSLGQDEAFF.

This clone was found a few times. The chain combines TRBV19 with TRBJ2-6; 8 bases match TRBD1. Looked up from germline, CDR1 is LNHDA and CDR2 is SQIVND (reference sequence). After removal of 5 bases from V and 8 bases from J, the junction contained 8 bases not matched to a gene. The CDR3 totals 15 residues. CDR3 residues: CASSPRDRTSNVLTF. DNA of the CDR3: TGTGCCAGTAGTCCACGGGACAGGACTTCCAACGTCCTGACTTTC. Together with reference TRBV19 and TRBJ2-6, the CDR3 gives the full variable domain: DGGITQSPKYLFRKEGQNVTLSCEQNLNHDAMYWYRQDPGQGLRLIYYSQIVNDFQKGDIAEGYSVSREKKESFPLTVTSAQKNPTAFYLCASSPRDRTSNVLTFGAGSRLTVL.

The CDR3 is CASSQVALTGGNQPQHF. The DNA for the CDR3 is TGCGCCAGCAGCCAAGTCGCGTTGACAGGGGGAAATCAGCCCCAGCATTTT. This rearrangement joins TRBV4-1 to TRBJ1-5; 9 nucleotides match TRBD1. This CDR3 contains 17 residues. Per the germline V gene, CDR1 is MGHRA and CDR2 is YSYEKL. Germline trimming cut 1 base from V and 4 bases from J; bases unmatched to any gene: 8.

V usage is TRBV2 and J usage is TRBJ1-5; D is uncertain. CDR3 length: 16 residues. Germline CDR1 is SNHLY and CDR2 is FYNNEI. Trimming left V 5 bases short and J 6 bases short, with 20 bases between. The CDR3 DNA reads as TGTGCCAGCAGTCCAACCCGGGGAGCGGAAGGTCAGCCCCAGCATTTT. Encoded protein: CASSPTRGAEGQPQHF.

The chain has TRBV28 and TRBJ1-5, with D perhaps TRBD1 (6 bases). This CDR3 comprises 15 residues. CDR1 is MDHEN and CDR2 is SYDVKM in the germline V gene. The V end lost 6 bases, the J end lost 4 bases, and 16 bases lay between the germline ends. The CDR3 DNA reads TGTGCCAGCAGCGCCTCCGGGACACCAAATCAGCCCCAGCATTTT. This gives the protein CASSASGTPNQPQHF.

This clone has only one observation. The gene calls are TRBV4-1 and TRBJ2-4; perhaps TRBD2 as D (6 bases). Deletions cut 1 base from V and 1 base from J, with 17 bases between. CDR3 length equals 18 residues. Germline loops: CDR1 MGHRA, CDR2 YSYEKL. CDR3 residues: CASSQGGRGGMAKNIQYF. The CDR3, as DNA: TGCGCCAGCAGCCAAGGGGGCCGAGGAGGGATGGCCAAAAACATTCAGTACTTC.

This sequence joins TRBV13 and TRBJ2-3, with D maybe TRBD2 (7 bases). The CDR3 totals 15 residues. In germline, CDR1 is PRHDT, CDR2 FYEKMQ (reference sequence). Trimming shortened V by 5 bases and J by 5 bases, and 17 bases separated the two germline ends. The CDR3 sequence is CASSPRGGEGDTQYF. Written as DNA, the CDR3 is TGTGCCAGCAGCCCTAGGGGGGGAGAGGGAGATACGCAGTATTTT.

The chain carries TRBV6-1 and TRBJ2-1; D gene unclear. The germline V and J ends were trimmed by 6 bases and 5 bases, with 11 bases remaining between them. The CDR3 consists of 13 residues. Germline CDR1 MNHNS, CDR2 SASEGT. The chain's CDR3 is CASSHSFNNEQFF. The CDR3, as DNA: TGTGCCAGCAGCCACAGCTTTAACAATGAGCAGTTCTTC.

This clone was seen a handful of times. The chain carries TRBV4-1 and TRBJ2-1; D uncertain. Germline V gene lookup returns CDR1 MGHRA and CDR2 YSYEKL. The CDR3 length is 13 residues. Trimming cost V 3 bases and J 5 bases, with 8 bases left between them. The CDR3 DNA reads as TGCGCCAGCAGCCAGCCCGAGGACAATGAGCAGTTCTTC. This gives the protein CASSQPEDNEQFF.

The CDR3 DNA reads TGCAGCGTTGCGGGACAGGGGGGGGAAAAACTGTTTTTT. Translation gives CSVAGQGGEKLFF. The rearrangement links TRBV29-1 to TRBJ1-4; TRBD1 matches at 11 bases. CDR3 size: 13 residues. V was clipped by 4 bases and J by 8 bases; unmatched bases: 3. The germline CDR1 and CDR2 sequences are SQVTM and ANQGSEA.

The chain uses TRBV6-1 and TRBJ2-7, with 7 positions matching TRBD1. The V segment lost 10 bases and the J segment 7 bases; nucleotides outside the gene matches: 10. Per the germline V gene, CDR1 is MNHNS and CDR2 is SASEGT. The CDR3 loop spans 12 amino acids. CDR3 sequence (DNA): TGTGCCACGGGGACAGCGGCTAGAGAGCAGTACGTC. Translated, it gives CATGTAAREQYV.

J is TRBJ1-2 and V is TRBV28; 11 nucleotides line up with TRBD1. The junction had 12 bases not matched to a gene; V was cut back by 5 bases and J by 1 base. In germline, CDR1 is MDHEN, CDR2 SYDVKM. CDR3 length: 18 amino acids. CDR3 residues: CASSLKLGQGAFNYGYTF. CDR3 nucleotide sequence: TGTGCCAGCAGTCTAAAGCTCGGACAGGGGGCGTTTAACTATGGCTACACCTTC.

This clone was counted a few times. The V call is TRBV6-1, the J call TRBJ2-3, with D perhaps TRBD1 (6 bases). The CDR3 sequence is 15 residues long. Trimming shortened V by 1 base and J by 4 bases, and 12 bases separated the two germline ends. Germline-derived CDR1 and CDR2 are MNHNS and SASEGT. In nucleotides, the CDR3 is TGTGCCAGCAGTGAAGGGGGCAGGGGCTCAGATACGCAGTATTTT. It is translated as CASSEGGRGSDTQYF.

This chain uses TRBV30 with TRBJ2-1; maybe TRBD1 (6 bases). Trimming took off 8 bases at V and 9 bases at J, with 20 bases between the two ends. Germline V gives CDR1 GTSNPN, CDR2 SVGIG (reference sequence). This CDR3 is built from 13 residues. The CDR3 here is CARSGVFVGEQFF. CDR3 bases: TGTGCCAGATCAGGGGTCTTCGTCGGTGAGCAGTTCTTC.